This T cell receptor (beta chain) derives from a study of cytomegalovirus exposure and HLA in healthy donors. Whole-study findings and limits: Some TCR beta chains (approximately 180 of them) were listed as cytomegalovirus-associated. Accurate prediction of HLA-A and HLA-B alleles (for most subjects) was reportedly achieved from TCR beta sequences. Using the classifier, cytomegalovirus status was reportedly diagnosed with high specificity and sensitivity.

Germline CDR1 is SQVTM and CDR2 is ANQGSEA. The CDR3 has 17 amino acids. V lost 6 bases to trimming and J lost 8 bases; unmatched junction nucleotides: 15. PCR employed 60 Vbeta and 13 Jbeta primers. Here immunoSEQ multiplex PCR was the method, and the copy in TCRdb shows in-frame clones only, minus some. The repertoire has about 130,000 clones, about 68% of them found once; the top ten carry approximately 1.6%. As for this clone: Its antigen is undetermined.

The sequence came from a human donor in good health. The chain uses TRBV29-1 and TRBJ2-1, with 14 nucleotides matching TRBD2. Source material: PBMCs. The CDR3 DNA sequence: TGCAGCGTACCGGGACTAGCGGGAGAGGGGCCGTTGGATGAGCAGTTCTTC. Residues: CSVPGLAGEGPLDEQFF.